This TCR beta chain was found in a study of vaccination and CD4 T cells after COVID-19. Study observations and caveats: In convalescent patients, a median roughly 90% of post-vaccine SARS-CoV-2-reactive clones appeared only after vaccination. Counts of SARS-CoV-2-reactive clonotypes had a median that went from roughly 21 to 40, a nonsignificant change.

Oncomine TCR Beta short-read sequencing was applied to DNA from cultured CD4+ T cells. Genomic DNA was isolated from cultured CD4+ T cells. TCRdb ran MiXCR on the PCR reads and lists one entry per CDR3 protein. Here the sample spans some 11,000 distinct CDR3 sequences, 35% to 50% being singletons. The CDR3 is made up of 15 amino acids. V shed 4 bases and J 1 base; nucleotides not matched to a gene: 0. Germline CDR1 and CDR2: SGHNT and YENEEA. This clonotype was detected only once. Antigen: not known. Stated treatment: roughly 10-day PBMC culture with coronavirus spike peptide pools or control peptides (ViraFEST assay).

The sample was cultured CD4+ T cells from blood. V usage is TRBV11-3 and J usage is TRBJ2-2; 10 bases fit TRBD2. The receptor was derived from a human donor with COVID-19. CDR3 bases: TGTGCCAGCAGCTCTAGCGGGGGGAACACCGGGGAGCTGTTTTTT. Its translation: CASSSSGGNTGELFF.